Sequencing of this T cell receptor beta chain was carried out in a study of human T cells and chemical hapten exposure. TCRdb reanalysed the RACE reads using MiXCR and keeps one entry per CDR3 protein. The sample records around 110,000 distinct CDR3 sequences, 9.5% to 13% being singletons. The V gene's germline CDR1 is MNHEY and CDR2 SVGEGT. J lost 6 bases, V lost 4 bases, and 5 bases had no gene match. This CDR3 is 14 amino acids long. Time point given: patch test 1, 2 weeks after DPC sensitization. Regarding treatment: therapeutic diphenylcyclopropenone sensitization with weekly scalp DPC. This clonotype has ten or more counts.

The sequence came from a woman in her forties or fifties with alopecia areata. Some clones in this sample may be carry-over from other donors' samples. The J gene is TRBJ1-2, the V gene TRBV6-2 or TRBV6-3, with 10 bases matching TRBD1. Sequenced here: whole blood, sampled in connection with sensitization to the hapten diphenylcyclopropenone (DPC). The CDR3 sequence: CASSLRQGANGYTF. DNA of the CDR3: TGTGCCAGCAGTTTACGACAGGGGGCGAATGGCTACACCTTC.